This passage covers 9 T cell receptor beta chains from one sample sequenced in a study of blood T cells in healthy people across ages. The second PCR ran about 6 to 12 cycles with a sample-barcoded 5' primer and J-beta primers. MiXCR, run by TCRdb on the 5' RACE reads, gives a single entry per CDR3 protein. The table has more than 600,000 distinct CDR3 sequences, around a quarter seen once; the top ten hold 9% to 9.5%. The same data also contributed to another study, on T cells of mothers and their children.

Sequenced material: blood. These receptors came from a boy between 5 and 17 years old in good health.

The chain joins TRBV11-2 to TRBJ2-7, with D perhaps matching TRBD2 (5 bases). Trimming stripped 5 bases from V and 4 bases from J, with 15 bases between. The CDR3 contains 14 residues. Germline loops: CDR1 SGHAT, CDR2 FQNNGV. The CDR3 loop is CASSQLLAGYEQYF. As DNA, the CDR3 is TGTGCCAGCAGCCAGCTTCTAGCCGGGTACGAGCAGTACTTC.

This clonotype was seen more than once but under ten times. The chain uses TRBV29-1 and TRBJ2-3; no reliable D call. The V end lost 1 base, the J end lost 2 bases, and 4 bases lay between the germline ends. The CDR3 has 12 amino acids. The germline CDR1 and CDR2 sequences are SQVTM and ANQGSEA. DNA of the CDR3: TGCAGCGTTGAAGGTTTCACAGATACGCAGTATTTT. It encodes CSVEGFTDTQYF.

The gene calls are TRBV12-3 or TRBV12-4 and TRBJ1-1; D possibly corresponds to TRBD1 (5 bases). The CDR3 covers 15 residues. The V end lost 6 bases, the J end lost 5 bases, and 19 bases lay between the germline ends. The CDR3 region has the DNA TGTGCCAGCAGGCCCGAGACCGGGGCTGGTACTGAAGCTTTCTTT. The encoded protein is CASRPETGAGTEAFF.

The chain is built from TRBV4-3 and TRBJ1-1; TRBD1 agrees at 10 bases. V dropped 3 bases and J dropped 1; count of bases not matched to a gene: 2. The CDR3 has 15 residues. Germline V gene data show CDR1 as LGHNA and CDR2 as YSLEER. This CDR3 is CASSQRDRGNTEAFF. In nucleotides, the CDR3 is TGCGCCAGCAGCCAGCGGGACAGGGGGAACACTGAAGCTTTCTTT.

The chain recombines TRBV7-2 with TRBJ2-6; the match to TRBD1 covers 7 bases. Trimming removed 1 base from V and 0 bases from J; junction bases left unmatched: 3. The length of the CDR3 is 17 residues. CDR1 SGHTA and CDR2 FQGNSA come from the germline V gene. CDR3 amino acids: CASSLVGQLSGANVLTF. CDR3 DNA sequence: TGTGCCAGCAGCTTAGTGGGACAGCTCTCTGGGGCCAACGTCCTGACTTTC.

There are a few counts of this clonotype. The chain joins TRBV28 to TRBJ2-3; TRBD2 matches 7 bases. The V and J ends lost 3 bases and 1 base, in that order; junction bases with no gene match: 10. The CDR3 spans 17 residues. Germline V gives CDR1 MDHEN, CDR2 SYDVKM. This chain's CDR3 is CASSFSGRAGGTDTQYF. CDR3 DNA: TGTGCCAGCAGTTTTAGTGGGAGGGCCGGGGGCACAGATACGCAGTATTTT.

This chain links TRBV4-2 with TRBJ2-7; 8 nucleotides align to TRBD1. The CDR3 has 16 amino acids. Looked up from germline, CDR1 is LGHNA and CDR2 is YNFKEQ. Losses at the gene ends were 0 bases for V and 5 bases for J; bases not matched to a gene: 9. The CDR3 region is CASSQEGHQGANEQYF. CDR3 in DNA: TGTGCCAGCAGCCAAGAAGGTCACCAGGGGGCCAACGAGCAGTACTTC.

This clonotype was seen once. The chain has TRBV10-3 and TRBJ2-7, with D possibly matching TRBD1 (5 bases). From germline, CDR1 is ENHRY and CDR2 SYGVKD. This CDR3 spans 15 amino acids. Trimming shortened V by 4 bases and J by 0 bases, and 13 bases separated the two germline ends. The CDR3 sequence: CAISGVGANSYEQYF. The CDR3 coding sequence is TGTGCCATCAGTGGTGTAGGGGCTAACTCCTACGAGCAGTACTTC.

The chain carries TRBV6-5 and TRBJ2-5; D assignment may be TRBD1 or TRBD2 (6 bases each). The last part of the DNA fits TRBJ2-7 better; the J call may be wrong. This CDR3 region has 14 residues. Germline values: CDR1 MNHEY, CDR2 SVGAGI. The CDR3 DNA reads TGTGCCAGCAGTTACGAGGGGGGATCCTACGAGCAGTACTTC. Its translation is CASSYEGGSYEQYF.